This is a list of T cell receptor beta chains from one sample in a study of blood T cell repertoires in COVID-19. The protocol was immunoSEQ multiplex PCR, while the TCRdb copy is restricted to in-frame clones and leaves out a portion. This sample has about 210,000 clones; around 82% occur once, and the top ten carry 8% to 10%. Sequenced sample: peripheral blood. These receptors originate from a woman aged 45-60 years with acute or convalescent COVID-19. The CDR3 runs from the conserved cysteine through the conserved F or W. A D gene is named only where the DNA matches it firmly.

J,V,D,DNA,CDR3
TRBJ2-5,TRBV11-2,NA,TGTGCCAGCAGCTTCGGGGGAATTATATTTGAGACCCAGTACTTC,CASSFGGIIFETQYF
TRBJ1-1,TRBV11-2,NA,TGTGCCAGCAGGAACCTCGACCGGGGGGGATTGAACACTGAAGCTTTCTTT,CASRNLDRGGLNTEAFF
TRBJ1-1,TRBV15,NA,TGTGCCACCAGCATTAAATCTTTCAGGTCGTACAGGGCGGACACTGAAGCTTTCTTT,CATSIKSFRSYRADTEAFF
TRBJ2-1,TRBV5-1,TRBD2,TGCGCCAGCAGCTTCACCGGGACTAAGGGGGAGCAGTTCTTC,CASSFTGTKGEQFF
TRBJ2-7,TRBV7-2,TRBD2,TGTGCCAGCAGCTTAAATAAGGGACTAGCGGGAGGCTGGTCCTACGAGCAGTACTTC,CASSLNKGLAGGWSYEQYF
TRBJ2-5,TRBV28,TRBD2,TGTGCCAGCAATCCGGGCGGGACTATGGGAGTGGAGACCCAGTACTTC,CASNPGGTMGVETQYF
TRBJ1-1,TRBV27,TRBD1,TGTGCCAGCACGTCGGACAGGGGGCTAAGGGCTGAAGCTTTCTTT,CASTSDRGLRAEAFF
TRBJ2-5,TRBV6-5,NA,TGTGCCAGCAGTTACGAGGGGCAGGGGGGTCGGGAGACCCAGTACTTC,CASSYEGQGGRETQYF
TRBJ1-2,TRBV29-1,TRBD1,TGCAGCGTTGATCCACAGGGGGTTGGCTATGGCTACACCTTC,CSVDPQGVGYGYTF
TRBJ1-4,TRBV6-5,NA,TGTGCCAGCAGGGACTCACAGGGAGGGGAAAAACTGTTTTTT,CASRDSQGGEKLFF
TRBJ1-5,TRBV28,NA,TGTGCCAGCGGTGCCGGGCCGGGGGGCAATCAGCCCCAGCATTTT,CASGAGPGGNQPQHF
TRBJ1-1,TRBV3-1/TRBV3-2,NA,TGTGCCAGCAGCCAATCCGGGGAAGCTTTCTTT,CASSQSGEAFF
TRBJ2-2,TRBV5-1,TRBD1,TGCGCCAGCAGCTCCGGGACAGTTTTCGGGGAGCTGTTTTTT,CASSSGTVFGELFF
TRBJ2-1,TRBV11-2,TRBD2,TGTGCCAGCAGCCCCTCGGGACTAGCGACGAATGAGCAGTTCTTC,CASSPSGLATNEQFF
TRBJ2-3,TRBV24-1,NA,TGTGCCACCGGGACTCCGGAAAGCATAGATACGCAGTATTTT,CATGTPESIDTQYF
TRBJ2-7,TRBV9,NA,TGTGCCAGCAGCGTAGGGCTAGGTGGAGCCTACGAGCAGTACTTC,CASSVGLGGAYEQYF